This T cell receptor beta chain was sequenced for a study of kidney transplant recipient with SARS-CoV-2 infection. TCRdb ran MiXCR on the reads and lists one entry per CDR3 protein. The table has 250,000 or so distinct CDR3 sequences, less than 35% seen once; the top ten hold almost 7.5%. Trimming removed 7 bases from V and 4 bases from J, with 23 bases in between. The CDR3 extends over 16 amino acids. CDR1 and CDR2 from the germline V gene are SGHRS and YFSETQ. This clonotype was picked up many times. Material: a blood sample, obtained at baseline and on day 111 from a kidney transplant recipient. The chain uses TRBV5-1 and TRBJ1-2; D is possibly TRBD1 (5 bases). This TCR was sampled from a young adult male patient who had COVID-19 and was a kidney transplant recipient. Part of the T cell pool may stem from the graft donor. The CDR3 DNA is TGCGCCAGCGGACATATATCGGTTCGAAAGACCTATGGCTACACCTTC. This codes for CASGHISVRKTYGYTF.